This T cell receptor beta chain was recovered during a study of T cells in Graves' hyperthyroidism and ophthalmopathy. There were TCR beta CDR3 regions amplified from RNA transcripts. Initially, a first-round RT-PCR of the TCR CDR3 employed the HTBI primer set. Each CDR3 protein gets one entry after TCRdb re-called the multiplex PCR reads with MiXCR. The table includes 500,000 to 550,000 distinct CDR3 sequences, 20% detected once. This clonotype was observed at least ten times. Clinical symptoms, serum thyroxine, TRAb, thyroid ultrasound and orbital computed tomography established diagnosis. The source is a man between 35 and 55 years old with Graves' ophthalmopathy. Sequencing input: blood.

Here the CDR3 reads CAISGGVTDTQYF. CDR3 nucleotides: TGTGCCATCAGCGGTGGGGTAACAGATACGCAGTATTTT. The V call is TRBV2, the J call TRBJ2-3, with D possibly matching TRBD2 (5 bases). Trimming pared 10 bases from V and 3 bases from J, leaving 14 bases between. The germline CDR1 and CDR2 sequences are SNHLY and FYNNEI. CDR3 length equals 13 residues. The variable domain in full, completed from reference TRBV2 and TRBJ2-3, reads EPEVTQTPSHQVTQMGQEVILRCVPISNHLYFYWYRQILGQKVEFLVSFYNNEISEKSEIFDDQFSVERPDGSNFTLKIRSTKLEDSAMYFCAISGGVTDTQYFGPGTRLTVL.